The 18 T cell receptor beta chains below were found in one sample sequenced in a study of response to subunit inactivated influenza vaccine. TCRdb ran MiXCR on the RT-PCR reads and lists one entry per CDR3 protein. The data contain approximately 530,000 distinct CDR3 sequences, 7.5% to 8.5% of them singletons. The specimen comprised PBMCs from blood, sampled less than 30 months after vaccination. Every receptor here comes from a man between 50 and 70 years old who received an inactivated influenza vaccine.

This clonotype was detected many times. CDR3 in amino acids: CASSQDLIARTYEQYF. The CDR3 bases are TGCGCCAGCAGCCAAGATCTGATAGCGAGAACCTACGAGCAGTACTTC. The chain links TRBV4-3 to TRBJ2-7; possible D gene TRBD2, 5 bases. V gave up 0 bases and J gave up 2 bases, with 14 bases separating them. Germline V lookup: CDR1 LGHNA, CDR2 YSLEER. CDR3 size: 16 residues.

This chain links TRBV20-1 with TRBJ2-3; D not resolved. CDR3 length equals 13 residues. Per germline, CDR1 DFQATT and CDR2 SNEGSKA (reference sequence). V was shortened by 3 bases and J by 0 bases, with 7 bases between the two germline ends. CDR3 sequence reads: CSASAPSTDTQYF. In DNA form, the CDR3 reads TGCAGTGCTAGTGCCCCAAGCACAGATACGCAGTATTTT.

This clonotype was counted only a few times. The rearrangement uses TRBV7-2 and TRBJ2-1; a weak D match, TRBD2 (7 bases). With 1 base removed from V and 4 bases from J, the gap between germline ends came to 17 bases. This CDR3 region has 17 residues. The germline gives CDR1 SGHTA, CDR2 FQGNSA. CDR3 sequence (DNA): TGTGCCAGCAGCTTAGTTGGGGCGGGGGCCGGGTACAATGAGCAGTTCTTC. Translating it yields CASSLVGAGAGYNEQFF.

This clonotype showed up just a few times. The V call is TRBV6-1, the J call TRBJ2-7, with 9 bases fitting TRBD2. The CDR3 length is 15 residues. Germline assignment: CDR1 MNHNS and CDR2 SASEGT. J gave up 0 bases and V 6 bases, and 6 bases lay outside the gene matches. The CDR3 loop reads CASSLYSGSSYEQYF. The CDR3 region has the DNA TGTGCCAGCAGCCTTTATAGCGGGAGCTCCTACGAGCAGTACTTC.

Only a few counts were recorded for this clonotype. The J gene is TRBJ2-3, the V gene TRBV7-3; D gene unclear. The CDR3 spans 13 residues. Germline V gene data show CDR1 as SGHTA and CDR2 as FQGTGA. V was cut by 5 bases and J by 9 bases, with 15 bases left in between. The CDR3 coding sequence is TGTGCCAGCAGCGACCCTCCCGAGTGGACGCAGTATTTT. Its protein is CASSDPPEWTQYF.

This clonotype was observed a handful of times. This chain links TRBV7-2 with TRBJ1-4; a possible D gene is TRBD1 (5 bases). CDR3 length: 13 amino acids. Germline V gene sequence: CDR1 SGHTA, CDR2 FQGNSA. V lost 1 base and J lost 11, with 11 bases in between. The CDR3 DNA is TGTGCCAGCAGCTTAGGCAGGGAATACAAACTGTTTTTT. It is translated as CASSLGREYKLFF.

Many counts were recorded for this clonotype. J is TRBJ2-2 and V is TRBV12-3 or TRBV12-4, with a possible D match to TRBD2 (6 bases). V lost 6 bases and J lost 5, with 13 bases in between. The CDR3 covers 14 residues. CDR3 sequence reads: CASRDSGGTGELFF. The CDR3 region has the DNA TGTGCCAGCAGAGACAGCGGAGGGACCGGGGAGCTGTTTTTT.

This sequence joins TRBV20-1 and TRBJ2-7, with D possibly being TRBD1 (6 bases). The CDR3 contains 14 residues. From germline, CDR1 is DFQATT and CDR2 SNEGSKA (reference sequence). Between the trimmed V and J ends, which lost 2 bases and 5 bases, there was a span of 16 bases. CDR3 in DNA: TGCAGTGCTAGAAACAGGGCGCAGGGAGACGAGCAGTACTTC. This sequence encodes CSARNRAQGDEQYF.

The CDR3 loop is CASSVTGTGTGELFF. As DNA, the CDR3 is TGTGCCAGCAGTGTTACCGGGACAGGCACCGGGGAGCTGTTTTTT. The chain links TRBV12-3 or TRBV12-4 to TRBJ2-2, with 8 bases identical to TRBD1. This CDR3 has 15 amino acids. V shed 5 bases and J 4 bases; nucleotides not matched to a gene: 6.

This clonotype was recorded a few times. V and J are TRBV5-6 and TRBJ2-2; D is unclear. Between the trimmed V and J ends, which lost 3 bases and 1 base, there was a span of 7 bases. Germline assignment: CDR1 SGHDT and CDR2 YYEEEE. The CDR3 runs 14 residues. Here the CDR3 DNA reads TGTGCCAGCAGCTCGATATTGAACACCGGGGAGCTGTTTTTT. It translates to CASSSILNTGELFF.

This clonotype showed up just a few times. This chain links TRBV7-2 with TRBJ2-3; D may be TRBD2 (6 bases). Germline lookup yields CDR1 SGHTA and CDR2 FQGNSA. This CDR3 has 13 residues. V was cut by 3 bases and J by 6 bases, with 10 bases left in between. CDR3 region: CASSLAGRDTQYF. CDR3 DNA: TGTGCCAGCAGCTTGGCAGGGAGGGATACGCAGTATTTT. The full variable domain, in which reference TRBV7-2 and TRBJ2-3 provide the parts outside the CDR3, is GAGVSQSPSNKVTEKGKDVELRCDPISGHTALYWYRQSLGQGLEFLIYFQGNSAPDKSGLPSDRFSAERTGGSVSTLTIQRTQQEDSAVYLCASSLAGRDTQYFGPGTRLTVL.

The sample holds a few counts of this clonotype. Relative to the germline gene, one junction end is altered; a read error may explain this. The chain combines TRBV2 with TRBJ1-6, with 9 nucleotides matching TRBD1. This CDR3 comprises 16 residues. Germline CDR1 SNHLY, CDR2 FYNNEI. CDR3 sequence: CASSAGTGFYNSPLHF. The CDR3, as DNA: TGTGCCAGCAGTGCTGGGACAGGGTTTTATAATTCGCCCCTCCACTTT.

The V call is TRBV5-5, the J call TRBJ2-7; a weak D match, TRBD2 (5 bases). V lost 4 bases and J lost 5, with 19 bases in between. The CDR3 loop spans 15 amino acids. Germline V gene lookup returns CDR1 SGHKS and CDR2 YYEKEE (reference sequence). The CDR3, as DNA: TGTGCCAGCAGCCCCCTCCCGGGGAAAGAGGACGAGCAGTACTTC. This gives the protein CASSPLPGKEDEQYF.

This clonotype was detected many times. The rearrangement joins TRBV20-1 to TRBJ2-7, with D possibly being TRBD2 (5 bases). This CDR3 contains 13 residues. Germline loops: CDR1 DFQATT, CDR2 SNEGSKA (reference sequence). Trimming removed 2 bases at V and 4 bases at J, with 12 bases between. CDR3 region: CSARPRGWYEQYF. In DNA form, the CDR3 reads TGCAGTGCTAGACCCCGGGGTTGGTACGAGCAGTACTTC.

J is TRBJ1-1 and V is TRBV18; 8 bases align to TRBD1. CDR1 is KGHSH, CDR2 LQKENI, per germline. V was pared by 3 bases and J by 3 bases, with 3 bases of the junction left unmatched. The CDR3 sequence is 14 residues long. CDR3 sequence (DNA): TGTGCCAGCTCACCTCAGGGGGCGGACACTGAAGCTTTCTTT. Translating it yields CASSPQGADTEAFF. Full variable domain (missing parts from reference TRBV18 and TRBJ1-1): NAGVMQNPRHLVRRRGQEARLRCSPMKGHSHVYWYRQLPEEGLKFMVYLQKENIIDESGMPKERFSAEFPKEGPSILRIQQVVRGDSAAYFCASSPQGADTEAFFGQGTRLTVV.

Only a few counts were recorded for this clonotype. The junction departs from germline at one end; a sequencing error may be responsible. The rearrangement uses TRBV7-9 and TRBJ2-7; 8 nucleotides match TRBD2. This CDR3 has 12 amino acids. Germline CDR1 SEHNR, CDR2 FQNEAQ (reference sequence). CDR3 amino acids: CASSLAAGELHF. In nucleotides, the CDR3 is TGTGCCAGCAGCTTAGCAGCGGGAGAATTGCACTTC.

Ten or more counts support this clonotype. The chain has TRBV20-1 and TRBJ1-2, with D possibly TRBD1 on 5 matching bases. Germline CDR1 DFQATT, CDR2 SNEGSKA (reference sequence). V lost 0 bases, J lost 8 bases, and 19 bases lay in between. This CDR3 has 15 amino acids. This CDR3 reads CSAREAGRDVGGYTF. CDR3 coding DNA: TGCAGTGCTAGAGAGGCGGGCAGGGACGTCGGCGGCTACACCTTC.

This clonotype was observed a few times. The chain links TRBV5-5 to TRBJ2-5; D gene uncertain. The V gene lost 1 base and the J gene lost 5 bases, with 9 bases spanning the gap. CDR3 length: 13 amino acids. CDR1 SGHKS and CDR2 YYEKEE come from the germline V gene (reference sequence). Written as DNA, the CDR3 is TGTGCCAGCAGCTTGAGGGCTCCGGAGACCCAGTACTTC. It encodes CASSLRAPETQYF.